This entry lists 21 T cell receptor beta chains sequenced from one sample in a study of spatial heterogeneity in lung cancer. Via MiXCR, TCRdb re-called the 5' RACE reads, giving one row per CDR3 protein. The data hold approximately 110,000 distinct CDR3 sequences, with 11% observed a single time. Time point described: blood at routine non-recurrence follow-up after resection. The specimen was PBMCs, collected at follow-up. The receptors originated from a female donor with early-stage non-small cell lung cancer.

This clonotype was recorded a few times. J is TRBJ2-3 and V is TRBV20-1; 11 nucleotides agree with TRBD2. The CDR3 sequence is 16 residues long. The V gene end was trimmed by 1 base and the J gene end by 0 bases; junction bases not matched to a gene: 3. The germline V gene has CDR1 DFQATT and CDR2 SNEGSKA (reference sequence). The CDR3 DNA is TGCAGTGCTAGAGTGGCTAGCGGGGGGAGCACAGATACGCAGTATTTT. Protein product: CSARVASGGSTDTQYF.

This chain connects TRBV14 to TRBJ2-3; D is perhaps TRBD2 (5 bases). The CDR3 length is 14 residues. Germline loops: CDR1 SGHDN, CDR2 FVKESK. V was trimmed by 1 base and J by 3 bases, leaving 8 bases between them. Here the CDR3 reads CASSQAAETDTQYF. The CDR3 region has the DNA TGTGCCAGCAGCCAAGCAGCGGAAACAGATACGCAGTATTTT.

The rearrangement joins TRBV12-3 or TRBV12-4 to TRBJ1-1, with D possibly being TRBD1 (5 bases). CDR3 length equals 13 residues. V dropped 10 bases and J dropped 0 bases, with 12 bases sitting between them. The CDR3 coding sequence is TGTGCCACCCAGGCCAGGGTGAACACTGAAGCTTTCTTT. Amino acid sequence: CATQARVNTEAFF.

This clonotype was found many times. This chain joins TRBV12-3 or TRBV12-4 and TRBJ1-5, with no clear D. V dropped 6 bases and J dropped 0 bases, with 12 bases sitting between them. The CDR3 runs to 15 residues. This CDR3 is CASRDRLNSNQPQHF. The CDR3 bases are TGTGCCAGCAGGGACCGACTGAATAGCAATCAGCCCCAGCATTTT.

This clonotype has at least ten counts. The J gene is TRBJ1-1, the V gene TRBV10-2; 9 bases map to TRBD1. Germline CDR1 and CDR2: WSHSY and SAAADI. The junction had 7 bases not matched to a gene; V was cut back by 3 bases and J by 5 bases. The CDR3 totals 15 residues. In nucleotides, the CDR3 is TGCGCCAGCAGTGATTGGGGACAGGGTGTAACTGAAGCTTTCTTT. This translates into CASSDWGQGVTEAFF.

Concerning this clonotype: This clone may be a read error of a much larger clone one base away. The chain recombines TRBV29-1 with TRBJ2-1; D remains unclear. Germline V CDR1 and CDR2: SQVTM, ANQGSEA. The CDR3 has 12 residues. Trimming took 7 bases from V and 8 from J, leaving 15 bases between them. CDR3 in DNA: TGCAGCGGCCAAGCCCCAGAGGATGAGCAGTTCTTC. It translates to CSGQAPEDEQFF.

This clonotype appeared a few times. V and J are TRBV10-3 and TRBJ2-7; TRBD1 matches 8 bases. From germline, CDR1 is ENHRY and CDR2 SYGVKD. V was clipped by 4 bases and J by 4 bases; unmatched bases: 6. The CDR3 consists of 14 residues. In DNA form, the CDR3 reads TGTGCCATCAGTGTACGGACAGGGCCTTACGAGCAGTACTTC. It specifies CAISVRTGPYEQYF.

This clonotype was picked up a small number of times. The V and J genes are TRBV7-9 and TRBJ2-1; unclear D gene. The length of the CDR3 is 15 residues. Between the trimmed V and J ends, which lost 3 bases and 0 bases, there was a span of 9 bases. Germline CDR1 and CDR2: SEHNR and FQNEAQ (reference sequence). The CDR3 loop reads CASSFGESSYNEQFF. Here the CDR3 DNA reads TGTGCCAGCAGCTTCGGAGAAAGCTCCTACAATGAGCAGTTCTTC.

In this sample, this clonotype turned up many times. The chain combines TRBV11-2 with TRBJ2-5; D uncertain. This CDR3 is 15 amino acids long. Germline-derived CDR1 and CDR2 are SGHAT and FQNNGV. The ends were cut back, 1 base at V and 2 bases at J, with 11 bases in the middle. The CDR3 is CASSLGDSTQETQYF. The DNA for the CDR3 is TGTGCCAGCAGCTTAGGAGACTCCACACAAGAGACCCAGTACTTC.

The CDR3 protein is CASSSGLAGDEQYV. In DNA form, the CDR3 reads TGTGCCAGCAGCTCCGGACTAGCGGGTGATGAGCAGTACGTC. The V and J genes are TRBV7-2 and TRBJ2-7, with 11 bases aligning to TRBD2. There are 14 residues in the CDR3. V trimming: 4 bases; J trimming: 7 bases; junction bases outside the gene matches: 6. Germline CDR1 is SGHTA and CDR2 is FQGNSA.

This clonotype appeared many times. V and J are TRBV9 and TRBJ2-3; D not certain. The CDR3 extends over 11 amino acids. V gave up 4 bases and J gave up 5 bases, with 5 bases separating them. Germline CDR1 reads SGDLS; CDR2 reads YYNGEE. CDR3 bases: TGTGCCAGCAGCCCGGGAGATACGCAGTATTTT. Amino acid sequence: CASSPGDTQYF.

This clonotype was found many times. CDR3 residues: CASSQAGNTIYF. The CDR3, as DNA: TGTGCCAGCAGCCAAGCAGGAAACACCATATATTTT. V usage is TRBV3-1 and J usage is TRBJ1-3; D not certain. V lost 1 base and J lost 4, with 2 bases in between. The CDR3 contains 12 residues. Germline V gene sequence: CDR1 LGHDT, CDR2 YNNKEL (reference sequence).

This clonotype was picked up many times. V is TRBV20-1 and J is TRBJ2-3, with 7 bases that match TRBD2. In germline, CDR1 is DFQATT, CDR2 SNEGSKA (reference sequence). V lost 7 bases and J lost 6; bases outside the gene matches: 7. This CDR3 is 12 amino acids long. CDR3 region: CSGQRGGDTQYF. CDR3 bases: TGCAGTGGTCAGAGGGGAGGGGATACGCAGTATTTT.

The chain combines TRBV28 with TRBJ2-1; 9 nucleotides line up with TRBD1. The V and J ends lost 10 bases and 8 bases, in that order; junction bases with no gene match: 6. This CDR3 contains 12 residues. Germline V gene data show CDR1 as MDHEN and CDR2 as SYDVKM. The CDR3 nucleotides read TGTGCCACGGGGACAGGGAATCATGAGCAGTTCTTC. It is translated as CATGTGNHEQFF.

The chain has TRBV28 and TRBJ2-3; D is undetermined. The CDR3 is 13 residues long. Trimming took off 7 bases at V and 2 bases at J, with 10 bases between the two ends. Looked up from germline, CDR1 is MDHEN and CDR2 is SYDVKM. The CDR3 protein is CASTITPTDTQYF. CDR3 DNA sequence: TGTGCCAGCACAATAACGCCCACAGATACGCAGTATTTT.

The chain uses TRBV5-4 and TRBJ2-6; 7 nucleotides align to TRBD1. CDR1 SGHNT and CDR2 YYREEE come from the germline V gene (reference sequence). The length of the CDR3 is 16 residues. V dropped 4 bases and J dropped 2; count of bases not matched to a gene: 6. The CDR3 nucleotides read TGTGCCAGCAGCAGTAACAGGGGTGCTGGGGCCAACGTCCTGACTTTC. Protein: CASSSNRGAGANVLTF.

This clonotype was seen repeatedly, ten times or more. The chain has TRBV12-3 or TRBV12-4 and TRBJ1-1; D not certain. V lost 2 bases and J 1 base, leaving 5 bases between the germline ends. There are 13 residues in the CDR3. The CDR3 loop is CASSLKRNTEAFF. DNA for the CDR3: TGTGCCAGCAGTTTAAAGAGGAACACTGAAGCTTTCTTT.

This clonotype was observed a few times. V is TRBV20-1 and J is TRBJ2-1; TRBD2 aligns across 8 bases. From germline, CDR1 is DFQATT and CDR2 SNEGSKA (reference sequence). Trimming removed 0 bases from V and 1 base from J; junction bases left unmatched: 8. The CDR3 length is 17 residues. This CDR3 is CSARDPRLARSYNEQFF. The CDR3 coding sequence is TGCAGTGCTAGAGATCCGAGACTAGCGCGATCCTACAATGAGCAGTTCTTC.

This clonotype was recorded many times. The chain is built from TRBV11-2 and TRBJ2-6; tentative D call: TRBD2 (6 bases). The germline V and J ends were trimmed by 5 bases and 0 bases, with 17 bases remaining between them. Per the germline V gene, CDR1 is SGHAT and CDR2 is FQNNGV. The CDR3 runs to 18 residues. CDR3 region: CASSRGAIFNSGANVLTF. In nucleotides, the CDR3 is TGTGCCAGCAGCCGCGGGGCGATCTTCAACTCTGGGGCCAACGTCCTGACTTTC.

The sample holds a few counts of this clonotype. The chain employs TRBV6-6 and TRBJ1-2; TRBD1 matches at 7 bases. The CDR3 has 17 amino acids. V dropped 6 bases and J dropped 0; count of bases not matched to a gene: 13. In germline, CDR1 is MNHNY, CDR2 SVGAGI (reference sequence). CDR3 loop: CASRGPGQTTSNYGYTF. Here the CDR3 DNA reads TGTGCCAGCAGGGGTCCGGGACAGACCACTTCTAACTATGGCTACACCTTC.

The J gene is TRBJ2-7, the V gene TRBV6-2 or TRBV6-3; D not resolved. There are 12 residues in the CDR3. V was clipped by 6 bases and J by 2 bases, with 8 bases between them. Germline CDR1 MNHEY, CDR2 SVGEGT. The CDR3 is CASRDWAYEQYF. CDR3 in DNA: TGTGCCAGCAGAGACTGGGCCTACGAGCAGTACTTC.